Following are 30 T cell receptor beta chains from one sample sequenced in a study of blood T cell repertoires in COVID-19. Some clones are missing from TCRdb's copy, which holds only in-frame ones; the method was immunoSEQ multiplex PCR. The repertoire includes about 45,000 clones, approximately 80% of them detected once, and over 15% sits in the top ten. The sequenced material came from peripheral blood. These receptor sequences come from a man between 65 and 85 years old with acute or convalescent COVID-19.

In DNA form, the CDR3 reads TGTGCCAGCAGCTTGATTACATCAACTAATGAAAAACTGTTTTTT. Residues: CASSLITSTNEKLFF. The chain recombines TRBV11-2 with TRBJ1-4, with D hard to call. Germline V CDR1 and CDR2: SGHAT, FQNNGV. CDR3 size: 15 residues. The V and J ends lost 3 bases and 0 bases respectively, with 8 bases between them.

About this clone: This may arise from a read error, as a much more abundant clone is one base away. The chain uses TRBV7-9 and TRBJ1-3; the match to TRBD1 covers 8 bases. The CDR3 is 14 amino acids. Unmatched junction bases numbered 1, after V lost 5 bases and J lost 1 base. CDR1 SEHNR and CDR2 FQNEAQ come from the germline V gene (reference sequence). DNA of the CDR3: TGTGCCAGCAGCCGACAGGGGTCTGGAAACACCATATATTTT. Amino acids: CASSRQGSGNTIYF.

V and J are TRBV7-2 and TRBJ1-2; D may be TRBD1 (6 bases). The V gene's germline CDR1 is SGHTA and CDR2 FQGNSA. The CDR3 is made up of 14 amino acids. The V end was cut by 5 bases, the J end by 4 bases, with 14 bases between. The CDR3 is CASSADRNFYGYTF. Here the CDR3 DNA reads TGTGCCAGCAGCGCGGACAGAAATTTCTATGGCTACACCTTC.

The V and J genes are TRBV5-1 and TRBJ1-1; 7 positions match TRBD1. Germline-derived CDR1 and CDR2 are SGHRS and YFSETQ. This CDR3 has 14 residues. Unmatched junction bases numbered 10, after V lost 6 bases and J lost 5 bases. CDR3 in DNA: TGCGCCAGCAAGTCGACAGGGAGAAATACTGAAGCTTTCTTT. Amino acid sequence: CASKSTGRNTEAFF.

This sequence joins TRBV19 and TRBJ2-7; 7 positions match TRBD1. CDR1 is LNHDA and CDR2 is SQIVND in the germline V gene (reference sequence). With 4 bases clipped from V and 3 bases from J, the junction kept 3 bases outside the gene matches. The CDR3 contains 13 residues. Written as DNA, the CDR3 is TGTGCCAGTAGTACGACAGGGAACTACGAGCAGTACTTC. It is translated as CASSTTGNYEQYF.

This chain joins TRBV7-9 and TRBJ1-5; 8 bases are a match to TRBD1. Trimming cost V 5 bases and J 7 bases; bases outside gene matches: 4. This CDR3 contains 13 residues. Germline assignment: CDR1 SEHNR and CDR2 FQNEAQ (reference sequence). The CDR3 sequence: CASSPDRDQPQHF. CDR3 bases: TGTGCCAGCAGCCCGGACAGGGACCAGCCCCAGCATTTT.

The chain links TRBV12-5 to TRBJ2-7, with 7 bases lining up with TRBD2. The V gene end was trimmed by 7 bases and the J gene end by 0 bases; junction bases not matched to a gene: 15. Germline V gene sequence: CDR1 LGHNT, CDR2 FRNRAP. The CDR3 spans 17 residues. CDR3 in amino acids: CASVLPRDSGGSYEQYF. CDR3 nucleotide sequence: TGTGCTAGTGTTCTCCCACGGGATTCGGGGGGCTCCTACGAGCAGTACTTC.

V is TRBV12-5 and J is TRBJ2-7; D possibly corresponds to TRBD1 (6 bases). The ends were cut back, 6 bases at V and 0 bases at J, with 9 bases in the middle. Germline CDR1 and CDR2: LGHNT and FRNRAP. There are 13 residues in the CDR3. The CDR3, as DNA: TGTGCTAGTGGACAGGGCAGCTCCTACGAGCAGTACTTC. It specifies CASGQGSSYEQYF.

This chain links TRBV5-1 with TRBJ2-3; TRBD2 aligns across 10 bases. Germline V gene lookup returns CDR1 SGHRS and CDR2 YFSETQ. After removal of 4 bases from V and 2 bases from J, the junction contained 7 bases not matched to a gene. This CDR3 comprises 16 residues. The DNA of the CDR3 is TGCGCCAGCAGCCGCATAGCGGGGGGCGCCACAGATACGCAGTATTTT. Translating it yields CASSRIAGGATDTQYF.

The gene calls are TRBV4-1 and TRBJ1-5; 10 positions agree with TRBD1. The CDR3 consists of 20 residues. Germline CDR1 is MGHRA and CDR2 is YSYEKL. The V and J ends lost 3 bases and 2 bases, in that order; junction bases with no gene match: 16. The CDR3: CASSHGQGVFASSGNQPQHF. The CDR3 nucleotides read TGCGCCAGCAGCCACGGACAGGGGGTATTTGCGTCCTCAGGCAATCAGCCCCAGCATTTT.

The rearrangement links TRBV3-1 (or the pseudogene TRBV3-2) to TRBJ2-3; 9 bases match TRBD2. The CDR3 length is 16 residues. Germline loops: CDR1 LGHDT, CDR2 YNNKEL (reference sequence). Trimming cost V 4 bases and J 6 bases; bases outside gene matches: 11. CDR3 sequence: CASSPFPSLAGDTQYF. As DNA, the CDR3 is TGTGCCAGCAGCCCCTTCCCCTCCCTAGCGGGGGATACGCAGTATTTT.

In this sample, this clone turned up a few times. This rearrangement joins TRBV5-5 to TRBJ2-3; 10 nucleotides align to TRBD2. Germline CDR1 reads SGHKS; CDR2 reads YYEKEE (reference sequence). The J segment lost 2 bases and the V segment lost 4 bases, leaving 7 bases of the junction unmatched. The CDR3 spans 16 residues. The CDR3, as DNA: TGTGCCAGCAGCGTTATAGCGGGGGGCTTCACAGATACGCAGTATTTT. Translating it yields CASSVIAGGFTDTQYF.

This chain uses TRBV6-6 with TRBJ1-2, with 7 bases identical to TRBD1. This CDR3 has 15 amino acids. With 7 bases clipped from V and 6 bases from J, the junction kept 14 bases outside the gene matches. Germline V gene lookup returns CDR1 MNHNY and CDR2 SVGAGI (reference sequence). CDR3 region: CASTLLGTATNGYTF. CDR3 coding DNA: TGTGCCAGCACTCTACTTGGGACAGCTACGAATGGCTACACCTTC.

The V and J genes are TRBV10-3 and TRBJ1-5; D gene unclear. CDR3 length: 14 residues. In germline, CDR1 is ENHRY, CDR2 SYGVKD. Trimming took 4 bases from V and 4 from J, leaving 11 bases between them. Here the CDR3 reads CAISAGTVNQPQHF. CDR3 nucleotide sequence: TGTGCCATCAGTGCAGGAACAGTTAATCAGCCCCAGCATTTT.

This chain links TRBV9 with TRBJ1-2; 7 nucleotides match TRBD1. Trimming removed 0 bases from V and 4 bases from J; junction bases left unmatched: 9. CDR3 length equals 16 residues. Germline-derived CDR1 and CDR2 are SGDLS and YYNGEE. The CDR3 coding sequence is TGTGCCAGCAGCGTAGCGTCGAATGACAGGGCCTATGGCTACACCTTC. Its translation is CASSVASNDRAYGYTF.

V and J are TRBV19 and TRBJ1-3, with D tentatively TRBD1 (6 bases). The CDR3 contains 15 residues. Trimming took 5 bases from V and 0 from J, leaving 11 bases between them. Germline V lookup: CDR1 LNHDA, CDR2 SQIVND (reference sequence). The CDR3 DNA follows: TGTGCCAGTAGTGTCAACAGGGACTCTGGAAACACCATATATTTT. This encodes CASSVNRDSGNTIYF. Together with reference TRBV19 and TRBJ1-3, the CDR3 gives the full variable domain: DGGITQSPKYLFRKEGQNVTLSCEQNLNHDAMYWYRQDPGQGLRLIYYSQIVNDFQKGDIAEGYSVSREKKESFPLTVTSAQKNPTAFYLCASSVNRDSGNTIYFGEGSWLTVV.

This chain connects TRBV18 to TRBJ1-5; D is unresolved. The CDR3 spans 14 residues. The V end was cut by 4 bases, the J end by 4 bases, with 11 bases between. CDR1 and CDR2 from the germline V gene are KGHSH and LQKENI. DNA of the CDR3: TGTGCCAGCTCACTACAGACCTTTAATCAGCCCCAGCATTTT. It codes for CASSLQTFNQPQHF.

The chain links TRBV5-6 to TRBJ2-7; tentatively, D is TRBD1 (6 bases). The length of the CDR3 is 14 residues. The germline V and J ends were trimmed by 4 bases and 3 bases, with 14 bases remaining between them. CDR1 is SGHDT and CDR2 is YYEEEE in the germline V gene. The chain's CDR3 is CASSPGTNFYEQYF. DNA of the CDR3: TGTGCCAGCAGCCCCGGGACAAACTTCTACGAGCAGTACTTC.

The V gene is TRBV15, the J gene TRBJ2-5; the match to TRBD2 covers 7 bases. After removal of 0 bases from V and 2 bases from J, the junction contained 6 bases not matched to a gene. CDR3 length equals 16 residues. The germline V gene encodes CDR1 LNHNV and CDR2 YYDKDF (reference sequence). The CDR3 region is CATSRDTGGGQETQYF. CDR3 coding DNA: TGTGCCACCAGCAGAGATACTGGCGGGGGACAAGAGACCCAGTACTTC.

V gene TRBV9 combines with J gene TRBJ1-4; 8 nucleotides align to TRBD1. With 3 bases clipped from V and 7 bases from J, the junction kept 17 bases outside the gene matches. CDR3 length: 18 amino acids. CDR1 is SGDLS, CDR2 YYNGEE, per germline. CDR3 bases: TGTGCCAGCAGCGGGGGGACAGGCAGACGTGGTGGTCTTGAAAAACTGTTTTTT. It yields the protein CASSGGTGRRGGLEKLFF.

There are a few counts of this clone. Here the CDR3 DNA reads TGTGCCAGCAGTTACTCGAGACGGGGAGATAGCAATCAGCCCCAGCATTTT. It translates to CASSYSRRGDSNQPQHF. The chain carries TRBV6-2 or TRBV6-3 and TRBJ1-5; D call uncertain. The CDR3 is 17 amino acids. The V end lost 0 bases, the J end lost 0 bases, and 12 bases lay between the germline ends. Germline lookup yields CDR1 MNHEY and CDR2 SVGEGT.

This chain joins TRBV5-1 and TRBJ2-3; 8 bases map to TRBD1. V lost 3 bases to trimming and J lost 5 bases; unmatched junction nucleotides: 11. Germline CDR1 SGHRS, CDR2 YFSETQ. This CDR3 comprises 16 residues. The CDR3 coding sequence is TGCGCCAGCAGCTCCTATTCAGGGGGCCCGGAAGATACGCAGTATTTT. It encodes CASSSYSGGPEDTQYF.

The rearrangement uses TRBV24-1 and TRBJ1-6, with D tentatively TRBD1 (5 bases). The germline V gene encodes CDR1 KGHDR and CDR2 SFDVKD. This CDR3 is built from 18 residues. The V end lost 5 bases, the J end lost 0 bases, and 16 bases lay between the germline ends. Written as DNA, the CDR3 is TGTGCCACCAGTGGGCGGTCGACAGTGAGCTCCTATAATTCACCCCTCCACTTT. The encoded protein is CATSGRSTVSSYNSPLHF.

The chain combines TRBV19 with TRBJ2-2; a possible D gene is TRBD2 (5 bases). Trimming removed 1 base from V and 7 bases from J, with 16 bases in between. The CDR3 extends over 16 amino acids. CDR1 LNHDA and CDR2 SQIVND come from the germline V gene (reference sequence). The DNA for the CDR3 is TGTGCCAGTAGTATAGCTTCCCAGGCGGGTGTCGGGGAGCTGTTTTTT. Translated: CASSIASQAGVGELFF. Full variable domain (rest looked up from reference TRBV19 and TRBJ2-2): DGGITQSPKYLFRKEGQNVTLSCEQNLNHDAMYWYRQDPGQGLRLIYYSQIVNDFQKGDIAEGYSVSREKKESFPLTVTSAQKNPTAFYLCASSIASQAGVGELFFGEGSRLTVL.

The V and J genes are TRBV6-1 and TRBJ1-2; TRBD1 matches at 7 bases. This CDR3 has 17 amino acids. Trimming removed 1 base from V and 4 bases from J; junction bases left unmatched: 12. The germline V gene encodes CDR1 MNHNS and CDR2 SASEGT. The CDR3 DNA sequence: TGTGCCAGCAGTGAAGAGGGGTTAGGGGGCGCGGGCTATGGCTACACCTTC. Residues: CASSEEGLGGAGYGYTF.

The chain has TRBV7-2 and TRBJ2-2, with D uncertain. The CDR3 covers 16 residues. Trimming cost V 1 base and J 0 bases, with 9 bases left between them. In germline, CDR1 is SGHTA, CDR2 FQGNSA. CDR3 in DNA: TGTGCCAGCAGCTTAGTTCGTGGAGCGAACACCGGGGAGCTGTTTTTT. Its translation is CASSLVRGANTGELFF.

The genes are TRBV4-1 and TRBJ1-1; D is possibly TRBD1 (5 bases). Trimming pared 3 bases from V and 6 bases from J, leaving 14 bases between. CDR3 length: 14 residues. Germline V lookup: CDR1 MGHRA, CDR2 YSYEKL. CDR3 coding DNA: TGCGCCAGCAGCCAGTGGACCCGGGGGGCTGAAGCTTTCTTT. It specifies CASSQWTRGAEAFF.

The chain combines TRBV6-5 with TRBJ1-1; possible D gene TRBD1, 6 bases. The CDR3 is 15 residues long. Trimming shortened V by 7 bases and J by 0 bases, and 15 bases separated the two germline ends. Germline-derived CDR1 and CDR2 are MNHEY and SVGAGI. CDR3 amino acids: CASTLSRGMNTEAFF. CDR3 bases: TGTGCCAGCACCCTATCAAGGGGGATGAACACTGAAGCTTTCTTT.

This clone showed up just once. The gene calls are TRBV5-1 and TRBJ2-1, with 8 bases matching TRBD2. V was pared by 3 bases and J by 5 bases, with 7 bases of the junction left unmatched. The CDR3 has 15 residues. CDR1 is SGHRS and CDR2 is YFSETQ in the germline V gene. This chain's CDR3 is CASSSSAGANNEQFF. The CDR3 DNA follows: TGCGCCAGCAGCTCGTCAGCGGGGGCCAACAATGAGCAGTTCTTC.

J is TRBJ1-2 and V is TRBV6-2 or TRBV6-3, with D perhaps matching TRBD1 (5 bases). Deletions cut 4 bases from V and 3 bases from J, with 6 bases between. The CDR3 is 12 residues long. Germline lookup yields CDR1 MNHEY and CDR2 SVGEGT. The CDR3 region is CASSWGDYGYTF. In nucleotides, the CDR3 is TGTGCCAGCAGTTGGGGGGACTATGGCTACACCTTC.